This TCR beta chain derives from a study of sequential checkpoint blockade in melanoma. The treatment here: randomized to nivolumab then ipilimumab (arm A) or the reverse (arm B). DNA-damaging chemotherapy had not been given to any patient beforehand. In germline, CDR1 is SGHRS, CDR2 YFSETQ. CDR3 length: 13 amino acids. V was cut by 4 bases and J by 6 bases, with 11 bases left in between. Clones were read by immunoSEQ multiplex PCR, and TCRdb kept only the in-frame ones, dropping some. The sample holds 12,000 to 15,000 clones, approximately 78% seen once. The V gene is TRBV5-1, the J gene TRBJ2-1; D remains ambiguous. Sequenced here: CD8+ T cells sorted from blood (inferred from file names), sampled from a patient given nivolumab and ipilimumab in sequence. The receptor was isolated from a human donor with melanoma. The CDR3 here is CASSPPHPNEQFF. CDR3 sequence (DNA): TGCGCCAGCAGCCCCCCCCATCCCAATGAGCAGTTCTTC.